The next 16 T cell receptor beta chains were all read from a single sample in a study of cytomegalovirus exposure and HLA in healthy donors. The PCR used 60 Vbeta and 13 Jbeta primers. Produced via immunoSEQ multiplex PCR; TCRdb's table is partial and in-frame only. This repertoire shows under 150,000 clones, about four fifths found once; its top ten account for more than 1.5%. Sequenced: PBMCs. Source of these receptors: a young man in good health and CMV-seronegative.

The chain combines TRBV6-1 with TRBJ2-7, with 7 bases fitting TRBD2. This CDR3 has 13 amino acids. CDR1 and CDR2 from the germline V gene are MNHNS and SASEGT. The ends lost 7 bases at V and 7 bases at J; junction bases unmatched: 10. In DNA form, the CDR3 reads TGTGCCAGCATGGCGGGAGTTTTGGGAGAGCAGTACTTC. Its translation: CASMAGVLGEQYF.

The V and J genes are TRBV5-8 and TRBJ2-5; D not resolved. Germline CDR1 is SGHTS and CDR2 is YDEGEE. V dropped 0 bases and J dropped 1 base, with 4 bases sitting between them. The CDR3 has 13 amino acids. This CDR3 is CASSLARQETQYF. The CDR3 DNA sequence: TGTGCCAGCAGCTTGGCCCGCCAAGAGACCCAGTACTTC.

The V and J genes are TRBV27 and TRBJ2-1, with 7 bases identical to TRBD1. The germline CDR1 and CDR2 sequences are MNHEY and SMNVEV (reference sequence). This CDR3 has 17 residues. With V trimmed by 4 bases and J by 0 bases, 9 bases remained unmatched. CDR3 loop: CASSWLGDSISYNEQFF. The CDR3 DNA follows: TGTGCCAGCAGTTGGCTAGGGGACAGTATCTCCTACAATGAGCAGTTCTTC.

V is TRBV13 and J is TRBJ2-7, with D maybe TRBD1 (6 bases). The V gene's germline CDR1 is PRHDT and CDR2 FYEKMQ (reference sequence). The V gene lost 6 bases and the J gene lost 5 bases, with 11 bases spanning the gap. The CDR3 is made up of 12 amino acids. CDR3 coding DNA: TGTGCCAGCAGTTCACAGGGAGACGAGCAGTACGTC. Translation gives CASSSQGDEQYV.

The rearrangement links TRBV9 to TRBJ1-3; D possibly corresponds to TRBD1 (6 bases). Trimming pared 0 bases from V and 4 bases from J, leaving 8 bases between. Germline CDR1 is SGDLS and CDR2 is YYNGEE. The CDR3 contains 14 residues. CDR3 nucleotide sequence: TGTGCCAGCAGCGTAGACAGGGCCGGAAACACCATATATTTT. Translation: CASSVDRAGNTIYF.

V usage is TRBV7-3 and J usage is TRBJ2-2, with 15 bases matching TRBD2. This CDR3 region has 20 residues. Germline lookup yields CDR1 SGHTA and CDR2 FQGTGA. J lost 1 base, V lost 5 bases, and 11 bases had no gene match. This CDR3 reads CASSRLRTSGREWNTGELFF. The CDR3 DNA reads TGTGCCAGCAGCCGGTTACGGACTAGCGGGAGGGAATGGAACACCGGGGAGCTGTTTTTT.

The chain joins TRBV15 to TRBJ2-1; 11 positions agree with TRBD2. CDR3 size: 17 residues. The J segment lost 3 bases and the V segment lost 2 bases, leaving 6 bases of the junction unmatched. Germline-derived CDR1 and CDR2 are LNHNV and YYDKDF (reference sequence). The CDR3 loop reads CATSRLAGGTRYNEQFF. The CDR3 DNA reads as TGTGCCACCAGCAGACTAGCGGGAGGTACCCGCTACAATGAGCAGTTCTTC.

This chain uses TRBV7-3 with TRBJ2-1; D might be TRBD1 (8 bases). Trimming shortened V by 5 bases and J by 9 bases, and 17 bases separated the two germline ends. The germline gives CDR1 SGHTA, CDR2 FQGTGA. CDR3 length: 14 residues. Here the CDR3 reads CASSTPGGTGEQFF. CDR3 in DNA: TGTGCCAGCAGCACTCCCGGGGGGACAGGTGAGCAGTTCTTC.

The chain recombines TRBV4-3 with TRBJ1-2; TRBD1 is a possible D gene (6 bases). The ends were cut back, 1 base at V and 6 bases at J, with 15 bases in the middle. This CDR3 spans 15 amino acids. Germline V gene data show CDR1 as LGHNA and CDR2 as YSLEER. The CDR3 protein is CASSQVDRTGHGYTF. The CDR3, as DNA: TGCGCCAGCAGCCAAGTGGACCGTACAGGGCATGGCTACACCTTC.

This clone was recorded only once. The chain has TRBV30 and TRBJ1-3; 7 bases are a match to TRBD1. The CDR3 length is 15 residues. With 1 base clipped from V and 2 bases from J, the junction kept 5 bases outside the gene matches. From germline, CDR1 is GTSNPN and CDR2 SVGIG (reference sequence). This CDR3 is CAWSALDRTGNTIYF. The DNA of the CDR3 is TGTGCCTGGAGTGCGTTGGACAGGACTGGAAACACCATATATTTT.

The chain's CDR3 is CASSLALGRETQYF. DNA for the CDR3: TGTGCCAGCAGCCTGGCCTTGGGGCGGGAGACCCAGTACTTC. This chain connects TRBV4-2 to TRBJ2-5, with a possible D match to TRBD1 (5 bases). CDR1 and CDR2 (germline): LGHNA, YNFKEQ. The CDR3 extends over 14 amino acids. V lost 4 bases to trimming and J lost 5 bases, with 14 bases between them.

The CDR3 coding sequence is TGTGCCAGCAGCTTCACCGGGACAAGGAACACTGAAGCTTTCTTT. Residues: CASSFTGTRNTEAFF. This chain uses TRBV7-2 with TRBJ1-1, with a tentative D call TRBD1 (6 bases). Germline CDR1 and CDR2: SGHTA and FQGNSA. The CDR3 contains 15 residues. V was trimmed by 3 bases and J by 1 base, leaving 12 bases between them.

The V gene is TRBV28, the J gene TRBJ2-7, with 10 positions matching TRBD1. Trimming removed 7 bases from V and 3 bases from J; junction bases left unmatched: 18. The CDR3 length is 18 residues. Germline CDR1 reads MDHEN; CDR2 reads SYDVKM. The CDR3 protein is CASNTGTGAPGGDYEQYF. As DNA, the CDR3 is TGTGCCAGCAATACCGGGACAGGGGCGCCCGGTGGTGACTACGAGCAGTACTTC.

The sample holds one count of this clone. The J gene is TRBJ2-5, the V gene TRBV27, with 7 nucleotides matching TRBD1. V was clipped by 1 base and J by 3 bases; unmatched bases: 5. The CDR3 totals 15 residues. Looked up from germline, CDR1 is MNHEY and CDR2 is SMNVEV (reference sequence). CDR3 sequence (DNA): TGTGCCAGCAGTTTATGGGACAGCACTAAAGAGACCCAGTACTTC. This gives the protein CASSLWDSTKETQYF.

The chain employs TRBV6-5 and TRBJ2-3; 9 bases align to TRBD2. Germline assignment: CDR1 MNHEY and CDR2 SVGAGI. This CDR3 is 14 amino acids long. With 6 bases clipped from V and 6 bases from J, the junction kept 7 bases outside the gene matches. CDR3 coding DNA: TGTGCCAGCAGAGCTGGGACTAGCTCGGATACGCAGTATTTT. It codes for CASRAGTSSDTQYF.

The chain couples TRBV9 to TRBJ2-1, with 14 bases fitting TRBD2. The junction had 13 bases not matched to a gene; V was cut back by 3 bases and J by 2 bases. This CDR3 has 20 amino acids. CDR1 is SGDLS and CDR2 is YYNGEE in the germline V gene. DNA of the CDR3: TGTGCCAGCAGCGCCCCTCCCGGGACTAGCGGGAGCGAAGCCTACAATGAGCAGTTCTTC. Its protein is CASSAPPGTSGSEAYNEQFF. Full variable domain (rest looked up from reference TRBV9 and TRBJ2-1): DSGVTQTPKHLITATGQRVTLRCSPRSGDLSVYWYQQSLDQGLQFLIQYYNGEERAKGNILERFSAQQFPDLHSELNLSSLELGDSALYFCASSAPPGTSGSEAYNEQFFGPGTRLTVL.